The 6 T cell receptor beta chains below come from one sample, sequenced in a study of blood T cell repertoires in COVID-19. Sequencing used immunoSEQ multiplex PCR; TCRdb keeps in-frame clones, though not all of them. The sample holds around 68,000 clones, more than 65% seen once. Sequencing was performed on peripheral blood. All receptors come from a woman in her forties or fifties with acute or convalescent COVID-19.

The chain is built from TRBV7-2 and TRBJ2-1; 10 bases line up with TRBD2. Per germline, CDR1 SGHTA and CDR2 FQGNSA. After removal of 6 bases from V and 7 bases from J, the junction contained 6 bases not matched to a gene. CDR3 size: 14 residues. The CDR3 DNA reads TGTGCCAGCAGTTATACTAGCGGGATAAATGAGCAGTTCTTC. It codes for CASSYTSGINEQFF.

The chain combines TRBV3-1 (or the pseudogene TRBV3-2) with TRBJ2-2; 10 nucleotides agree with TRBD2. Trimming took 6 bases from V and 0 from J; bases not matched to a gene: 1. Germline CDR1 LGHDT, CDR2 YNNKEL (reference sequence). The CDR3 contains 15 residues. The CDR3 bases are TGTGCCAGCAGTACTAGCGGGACGAACACCGGGGAGCTGTTTTTT. Translation: CASSTSGTNTGELFF.

Details on this clone: This sample includes further DNA sequences coding for the same CDR3. This sequence joins TRBV2 and TRBJ2-3; D gene unclear. CDR3 size: 12 residues. Trimming left V 4 bases short and J 0 bases short, with 2 bases between. The germline V gene has CDR1 SNHLY and CDR2 FYNNEI. CDR3 residues: CASSASTDTQYF. The CDR3, as DNA: TGTGCCAGCAGTGCAAGCACAGATACGCAGTATTTT.

V gene TRBV27 combines with J gene TRBJ1-2; possible D gene TRBD1, 6 bases. The CDR3 consists of 15 residues. Germline V gene sequence: CDR1 MNHEY, CDR2 SMNVEV (reference sequence). V was pared by 4 bases and J by 2 bases, with 14 bases between. The CDR3 DNA reads as TGTGCCAGCAGTTCCGCAGACAGGCTAAACTATGGCTACACCTTC. Its translation is CASSSADRLNYGYTF.

Comments on this clone: The junction differs from germline at one of its ends, possibly a read error. The CDR3 bases are TGTGCCAGCAGGTTATCCTCCACTTTAGGGGGCACCACTGAAGCTTTCTTT. Its translation is CASRLSSTLGGTTEAFF. This chain uses TRBV27 with TRBJ1-1; 7 nucleotides line up with TRBD1. Looked up from germline, CDR1 is MNHEY and CDR2 is SMNVEV (reference sequence). The CDR3 spans 17 residues.

The chain couples TRBV28 to TRBJ1-5, with 9 bases identical to TRBD1. V dropped 5 bases and J dropped 6; count of bases not matched to a gene: 5. This CDR3 is built from 14 residues. CDR1 is MDHEN, CDR2 SYDVKM, per germline. This chain's CDR3 is CASSKQGARQPQHF. In DNA, the CDR3 is TGTGCCAGCAGTAAACAGGGGGCGCGTCAGCCCCAGCATTTT.